These 8 T cell receptor beta chains were sequenced from one sample in a study of cytomegalovirus exposure and HLA in healthy donors (dated by TCRdb to between 2016 and 2019). The library was produced with the immunoSEQ multiplex PCR assay. A mixture of 60 forward primers for TCR Vbeta segments and 13 reverse primers for TCR Jbeta segments was used in the multiplex PCR. TCRdb stores this immuneACCESS table with in-frame sequences only. Part of the clones is absent; in the studies checked, under half of the shortfall reflects unresolved V genes, and no reason is known for the rest. Present in this sample are more than 100,000 clones, around 77% of which were seen just once. In total, the top ten clones hold 3.5% to 4% of the sample. Input material: PBMCs. The source of these receptors is a human donor in good health.

The chain joins TRBV2 to TRBJ2-1; 8 bases agree with TRBD2. CDR1 and CDR2 (germline): SNHLY, FYNNEI. The J segment lost 9 bases and the V segment lost 0 bases, leaving 1 base of the junction unmatched. CDR3 length: 13 residues. The CDR3, as DNA: TGTGCCAGCAGTGAAGCTCGGGGGGGTGAGCAGTTCTTC. Translated, it gives CASSEARGGEQFF.

The chain couples TRBV29-1 to TRBJ1-1; unclear D gene. This CDR3 spans 11 amino acids. CDR1 SQVTM and CDR2 ANQGSEA come from the germline V gene. The germline V and J ends were trimmed by 7 bases and 5 bases, with 11 bases remaining between them. The CDR3 coding sequence is TGCAGCGCTGGAACGGGGACTGAAGCTTTCTTT. Translated, it gives CSAGTGTEAFF. The entire variable domain, with the rest obtained from reference TRBV29-1 and TRBJ1-1, is as follows: SAVISQKPSRDICQRGTSLTIQCQVDSQVTMMFWYRQQPGQSLTLIATANQGSEATYESGFVIDKFPISRPNLTFSTLTVSNMSPEDSSIYLCSAGTGTEAFFGQGTRLTVV.

In nucleotides, the CDR3 is TGTGCCAGCAGCTTATTGGCAGGGTCCTCCTACGAGCAGTACTTC. Its protein product is CASSLLAGSSYEQYF. The V and J genes are TRBV7-9 and TRBJ2-7, with D perhaps matching TRBD1 (5 bases). Germline-derived CDR1 and CDR2 are SEHNR and FQNEAQ (reference sequence). The germline V and J ends were trimmed by 2 bases and 0 bases, with 11 bases remaining between them. There are 15 residues in the CDR3.

The CDR3 loop reads CASSISGQGYNEQFF. The CDR3 DNA sequence: TGTGCCAGTAGTATTTCGGGACAGGGTTACAATGAGCAGTTCTTC. V and J are TRBV19 and TRBJ2-1, with 9 bases aligning to TRBD1. The CDR3 spans 15 residues. Per germline, CDR1 LNHDA and CDR2 SQIVND (reference sequence). With V trimmed by 3 bases and J by 4 bases, 4 bases remained unmatched.

This clone was detected only a few times. The rearrangement uses TRBV11-1 and TRBJ1-1, with 12 bases aligning to TRBD1. CDR1 and CDR2 from the germline V gene are SGHAT and FQDESV (reference sequence). The CDR3 is made up of 18 amino acids. Trimming at V came to 3 bases and at J to 3 bases, leaving 11 bases not matched to a gene. The DNA of the CDR3 is TGTGCCAGCAGCTTGGGACAGGGGGCAGGGAGGATGGACACTGAAGCTTTCTTT. Its protein is CASSLGQGAGRMDTEAFF.

This clone was observed a few times. V and J are TRBV6-5 and TRBJ1-2; D is uncertain. The V and J ends lost 0 bases and 5 bases respectively, with 10 bases between them. Per the germline V gene, CDR1 is MNHEY and CDR2 is SVGAGI. The CDR3 loop spans 14 amino acids. The CDR3 here is CASSYSGQTYGYTF. For the CDR3, the DNA is TGTGCCAGCAGTTACTCGGGTCAGACATATGGCTACACCTTC.

V and J are TRBV11-3 and TRBJ2-5; TRBD1 might be the D (6 bases). The CDR3 contains 13 residues. V lost 5 bases, J lost 3 bases, and 10 bases lay in between. CDR1 and CDR2 from the germline V gene are SGHNT and YENEEA. In DNA, the CDR3 is TGTGCCAGCAGCAGGGACACCAAAGAGACCCAGTACTTC. Translating gives CASSRDTKETQYF.

This clone was seen a handful of times. The chain employs TRBV19 and TRBJ2-7; 8 bases line up with TRBD2. Unmatched junction bases numbered 5, after V lost 9 bases and J lost 4 bases. The CDR3 length is 12 residues. CDR1 LNHDA and CDR2 SQIVND come from the germline V gene (reference sequence). CDR3 amino acids: CASPLAEYEQYF. The CDR3 region has the DNA TGTGCCAGCCCACTAGCGGAGTACGAGCAGTACTTC.